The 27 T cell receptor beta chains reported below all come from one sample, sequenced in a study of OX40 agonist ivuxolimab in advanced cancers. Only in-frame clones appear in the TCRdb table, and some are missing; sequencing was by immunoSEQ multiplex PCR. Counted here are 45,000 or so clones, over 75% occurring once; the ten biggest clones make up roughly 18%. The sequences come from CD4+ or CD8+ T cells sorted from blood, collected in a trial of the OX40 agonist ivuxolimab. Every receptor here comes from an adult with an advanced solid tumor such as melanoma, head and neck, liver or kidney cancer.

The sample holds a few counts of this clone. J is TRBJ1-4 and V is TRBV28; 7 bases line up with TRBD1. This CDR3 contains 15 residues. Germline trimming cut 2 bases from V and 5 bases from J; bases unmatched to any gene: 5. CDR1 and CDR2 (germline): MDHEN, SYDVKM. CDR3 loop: CASSLPTGPNEKLFF. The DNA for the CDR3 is TGTGCCAGCAGTTTACCGACAGGGCCAAATGAAAAACTGTTTTTT.

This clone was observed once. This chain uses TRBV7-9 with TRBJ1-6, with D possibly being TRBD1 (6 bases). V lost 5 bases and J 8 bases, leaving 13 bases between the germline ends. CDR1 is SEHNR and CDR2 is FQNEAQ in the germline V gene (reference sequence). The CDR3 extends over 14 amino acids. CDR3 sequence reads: CASSPTGVDSPLHF. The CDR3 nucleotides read TGTGCCAGCAGCCCGACAGGAGTTGATTCACCCCTCCACTTT.

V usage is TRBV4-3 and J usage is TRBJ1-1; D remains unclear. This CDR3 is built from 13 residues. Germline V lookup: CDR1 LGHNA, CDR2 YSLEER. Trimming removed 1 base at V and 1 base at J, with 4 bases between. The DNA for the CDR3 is TGCGCCAGCAGCCAAGCTCAGAACACTGAAGCTTTCTTT. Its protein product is CASSQAQNTEAFF.

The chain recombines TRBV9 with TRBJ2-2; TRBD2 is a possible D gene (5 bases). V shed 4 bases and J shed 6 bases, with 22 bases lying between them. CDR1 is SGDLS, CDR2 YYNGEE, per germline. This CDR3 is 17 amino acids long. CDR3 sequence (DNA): TGTGCCAGCAGCCCCACCCCTAGCCCCATTCCCCCCGGGGAGCTGTTTTTT. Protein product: CASSPTPSPIPPGELFF.

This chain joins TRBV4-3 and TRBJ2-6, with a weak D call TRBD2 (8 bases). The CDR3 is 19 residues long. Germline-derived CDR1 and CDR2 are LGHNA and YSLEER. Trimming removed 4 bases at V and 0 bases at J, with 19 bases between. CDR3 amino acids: CASSPYGSGDSSGANVLTF. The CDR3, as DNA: TGCGCCAGCAGCCCCTATGGTAGCGGGGACAGCTCTGGGGCCAACGTCCTGACTTTC.

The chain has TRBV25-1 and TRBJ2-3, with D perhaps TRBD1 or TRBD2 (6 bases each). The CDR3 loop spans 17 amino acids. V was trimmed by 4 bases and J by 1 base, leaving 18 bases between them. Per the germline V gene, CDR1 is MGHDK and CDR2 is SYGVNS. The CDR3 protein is CASSVGTYRTGTDTQYF. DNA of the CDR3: TGTGCCAGCAGTGTTGGGACTTATCGGACAGGCACAGATACGCAGTATTTT. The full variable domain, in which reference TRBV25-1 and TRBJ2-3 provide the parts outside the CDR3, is EADIYQTPRYLVIGTGKKITLECSQTMGHDKMYWYQQDPGMELHLIHYSYGVNSTEKGDLSSESTVSRIRTEHFPLTLESARPSHTSQYLCASSVGTYRTGTDTQYFGPGTRLTVL.

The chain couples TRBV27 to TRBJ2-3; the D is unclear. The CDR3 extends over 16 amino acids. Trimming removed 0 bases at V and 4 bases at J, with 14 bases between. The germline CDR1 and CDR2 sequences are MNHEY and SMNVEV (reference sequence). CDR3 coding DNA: TGTGCCAGCAGTTTATCGTTGGGAAGACTCGCAGATACGCAGTATTTT. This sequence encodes CASSLSLGRLADTQYF.

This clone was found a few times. The CDR3 here is CASSFPTGKNYGYTF. In nucleotides, the CDR3 is TGTGCCAGCAGCTTTCCGACAGGGAAGAACTATGGCTACACCTTC. The rearrangement links TRBV7-9 to TRBJ1-2; TRBD1 agrees at 7 bases. Unmatched junction bases numbered 6, after V lost 3 bases and J lost 2 bases. Germline V gives CDR1 SEHNR, CDR2 FQNEAQ (reference sequence). CDR3 length equals 15 residues.

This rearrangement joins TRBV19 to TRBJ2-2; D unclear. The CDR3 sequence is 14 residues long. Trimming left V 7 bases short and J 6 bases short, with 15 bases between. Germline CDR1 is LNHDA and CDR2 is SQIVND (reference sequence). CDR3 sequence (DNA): TGTGCCAGTAAGGTTAGCTTGGGCGCCGGGGAGCTGTTTTTT. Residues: CASKVSLGAGELFF.

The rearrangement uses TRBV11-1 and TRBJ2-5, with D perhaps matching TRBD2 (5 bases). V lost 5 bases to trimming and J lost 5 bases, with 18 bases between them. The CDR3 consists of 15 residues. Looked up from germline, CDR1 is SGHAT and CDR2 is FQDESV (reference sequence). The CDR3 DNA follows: TGTGCCAGCAGCCTCGGGGTTAATAGTGGTGAGACCCAGTACTTC. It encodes CASSLGVNSGETQYF.

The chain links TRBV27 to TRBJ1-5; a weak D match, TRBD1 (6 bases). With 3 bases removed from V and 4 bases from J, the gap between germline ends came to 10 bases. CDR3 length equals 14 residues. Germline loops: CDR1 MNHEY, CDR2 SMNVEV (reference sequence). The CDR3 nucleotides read TGTGCCAGCAGTTTTTCGGGGGCTAATCAGCCCCAGCATTTT. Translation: CASSFSGANQPQHF.

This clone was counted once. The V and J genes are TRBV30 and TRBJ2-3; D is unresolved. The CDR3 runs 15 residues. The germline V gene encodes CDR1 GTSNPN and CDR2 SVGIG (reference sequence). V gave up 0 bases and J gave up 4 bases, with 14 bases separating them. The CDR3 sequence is CAWSVGSSGADTQYF. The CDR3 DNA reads TGTGCCTGGAGTGTAGGGTCCAGTGGCGCAGATACGCAGTATTTT.

DNA of the CDR3: TGTGCCAGCAGCTTAGTGCTCGGGCAGGGGGACACCGGGGAGCTGTTTTTT. Its translation is CASSLVLGQGDTGELFF. This chain uses TRBV7-6 with TRBJ2-2; TRBD1 matches 7 bases. The ends lost 1 base at V and 3 bases at J; junction bases unmatched: 8. The CDR3 totals 17 residues. Per the germline V gene, CDR1 is SGHVS and CDR2 is FNYEAQ. Supplemented by reference TRBV7-6 and TRBJ2-2, the full variable domain reads GAGVSQSPRYKVTKRGQDVALRCDPISGHVSLYWYRQALGQGPEFLTYFNYEAQQDKSGLPNDRFSAERPEGSISTLTIQRTEQRDSAMYRCASSLVLGQGDTGELFFGEGSRLTVL.

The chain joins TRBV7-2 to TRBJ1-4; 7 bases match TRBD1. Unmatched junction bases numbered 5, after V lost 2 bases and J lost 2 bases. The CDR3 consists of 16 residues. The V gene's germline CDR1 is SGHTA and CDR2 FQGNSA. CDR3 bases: TGTGCCAGCAGCTTAAAGGGGGCTCAGACTAATGAAAAACTGTTTTTT. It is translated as CASSLKGAQTNEKLFF.

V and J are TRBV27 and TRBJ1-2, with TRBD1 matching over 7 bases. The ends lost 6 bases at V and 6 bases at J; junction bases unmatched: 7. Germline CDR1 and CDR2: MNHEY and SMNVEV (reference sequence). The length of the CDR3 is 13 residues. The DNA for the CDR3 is TGTGCCAGCAGCCAAGGACAGGTCGATGGCTACACCTTC. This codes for CASSQGQVDGYTF.

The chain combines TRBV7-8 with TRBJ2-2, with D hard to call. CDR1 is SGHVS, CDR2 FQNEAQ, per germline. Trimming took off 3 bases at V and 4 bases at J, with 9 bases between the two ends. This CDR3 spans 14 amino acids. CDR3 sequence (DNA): TGTGCCAGCAGCTTCCAACCCGGCACCGGGGAGCTGTTTTTT. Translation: CASSFQPGTGELFF.

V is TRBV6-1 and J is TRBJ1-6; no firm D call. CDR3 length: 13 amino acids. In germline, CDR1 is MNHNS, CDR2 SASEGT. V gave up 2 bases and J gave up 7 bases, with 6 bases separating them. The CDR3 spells CASSERRNSPLHF. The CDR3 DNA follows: TGTGCCAGCAGTGAACGAAGGAATTCACCCCTCCACTTT.

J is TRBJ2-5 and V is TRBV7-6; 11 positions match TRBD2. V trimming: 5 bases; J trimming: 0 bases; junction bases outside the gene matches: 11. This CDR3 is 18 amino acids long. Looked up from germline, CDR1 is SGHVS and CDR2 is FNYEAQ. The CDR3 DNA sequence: TGTGCCAGCAGCCCGGGACTAGCGGCATATCGGTACCAAGAGACCCAGTACTTC. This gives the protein CASSPGLAAYRYQETQYF.

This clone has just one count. The CDR3 nucleotides are TGCGCCAGCAGCCAAGATCCCAGGTCAGGCAATCAGCCCCAGCATTTT. This encodes CASSQDPRSGNQPQHF. The chain employs TRBV4-1 and TRBJ1-5, with D unresolved. Trimming removed 0 bases from V and 2 bases from J, with 11 bases in between. This CDR3 comprises 16 residues. CDR1 MGHRA and CDR2 YSYEKL come from the germline V gene.

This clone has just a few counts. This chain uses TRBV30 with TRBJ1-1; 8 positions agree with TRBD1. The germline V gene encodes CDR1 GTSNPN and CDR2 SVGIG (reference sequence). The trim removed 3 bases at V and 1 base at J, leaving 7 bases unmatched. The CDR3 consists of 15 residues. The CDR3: CAWRLTGGTNTEAFF. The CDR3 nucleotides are TGTGCCTGGAGGCTAACAGGGGGGACGAACACTGAAGCTTTCTTT.

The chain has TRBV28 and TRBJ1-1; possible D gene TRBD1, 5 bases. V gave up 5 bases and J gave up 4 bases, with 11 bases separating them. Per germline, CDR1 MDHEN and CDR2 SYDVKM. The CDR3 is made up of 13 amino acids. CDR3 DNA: TGTGCCAGCAGTCCTCAGGGTGGCACTGAAGCTTTCTTT. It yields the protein CASSPQGGTEAFF.

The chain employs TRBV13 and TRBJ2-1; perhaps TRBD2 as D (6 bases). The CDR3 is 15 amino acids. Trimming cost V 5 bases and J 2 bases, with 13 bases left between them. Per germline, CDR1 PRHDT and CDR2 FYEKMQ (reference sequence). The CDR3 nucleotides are TGTGCCAGCAGCGTAGAGGCGGGGACCTACAATGAGCAGTTCTTC. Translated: CASSVEAGTYNEQFF.

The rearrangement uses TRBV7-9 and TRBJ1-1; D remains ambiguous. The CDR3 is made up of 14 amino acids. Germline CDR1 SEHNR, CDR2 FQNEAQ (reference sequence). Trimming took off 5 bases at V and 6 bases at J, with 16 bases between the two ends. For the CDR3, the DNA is TGTGCCAGCAGCGCTGAGCGGAAGGCAGCTGAAGCTTTCTTT. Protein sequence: CASSAERKAAEAFF.

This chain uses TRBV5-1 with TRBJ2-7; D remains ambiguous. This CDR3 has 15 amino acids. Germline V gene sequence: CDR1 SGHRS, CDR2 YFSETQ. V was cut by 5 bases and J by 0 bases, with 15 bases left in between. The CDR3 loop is CASSPESSSSYEQYV. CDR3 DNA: TGCGCCAGCAGTCCGGAGAGTTCTAGCTCCTACGAGCAGTACGTC.

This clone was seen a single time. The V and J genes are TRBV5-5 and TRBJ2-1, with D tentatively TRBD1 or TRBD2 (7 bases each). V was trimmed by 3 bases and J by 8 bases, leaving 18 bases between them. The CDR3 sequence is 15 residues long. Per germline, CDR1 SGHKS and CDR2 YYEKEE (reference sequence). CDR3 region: CASSSGGARRDEQFF. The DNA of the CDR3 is TGTGCCAGCAGCTCAGGGGGGGCCAGGAGGGATGAGCAGTTCTTC.

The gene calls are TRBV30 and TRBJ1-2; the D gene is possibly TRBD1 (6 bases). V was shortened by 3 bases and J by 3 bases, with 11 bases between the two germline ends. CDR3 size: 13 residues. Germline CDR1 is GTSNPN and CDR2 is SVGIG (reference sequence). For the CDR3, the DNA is TGTGCCTGGAGAGCTACAGGGTACTATGGCTACACCTTC. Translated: CAWRATGYYGYTF.

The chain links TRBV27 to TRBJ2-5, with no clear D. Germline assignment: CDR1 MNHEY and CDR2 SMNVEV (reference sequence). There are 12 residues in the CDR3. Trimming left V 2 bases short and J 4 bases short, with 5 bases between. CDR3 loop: CASSLRGETQYF. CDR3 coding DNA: TGTGCCAGCAGTTTAAGAGGAGAGACCCAGTACTTC.